This T cell receptor (beta chain) derives from a study of tumour-infiltrating T cells in Burkitt lymphoma. The wider study: Overall and progression-free survival were predicted by productive clonality.

Some clones are missing from TCRdb's copy, which holds only in-frame ones; the method was immunoSEQ multiplex PCR. The data hold roughly 15,000 clones, with 85% observed a single time. This clone was recorded only once. The CDR3 length is 16 residues. V dropped 2 bases and J dropped 0 bases, with 11 bases sitting between them. Germline loops: CDR1 SGHAT, CDR2 FQNNGV. Sequencing was done on a sample of tumor tissue. The sequence came from a human donor with diffuse large B-cell lymphoma. The chain employs TRBV11-2 and TRBJ1-3; D perhaps matches TRBD1 (6 bases). The CDR3 nucleotides are TGTGCCAGCAGCTTAAAGGGGGGGGGCTCTGGAAACACCATATATTTT. It codes for CASSLKGGGSGNTIYF.